This entry lists 30 T cell receptor beta chains sequenced from one sample in a study of CD4 T cells in relation to SARS-CoV-2 and coronaviruses. The repertoire was sequenced with immunoSEQ multiplex PCR; TCRdb's copy has only in-frame clones and lacks some. Altogether over 10,000 clones are present, approximately 82% being singletons, with the ten largest covering 10% to 15%. Before the COVID-19 pandemic, during about 2011-2018, CD4+ T cells were taken from unexposed donors. The cells were cultured for about 10 days before CD4+ T cells were isolated. No antigen is known for these receptors. The sequenced material came from CD4+ T cells from PBMCs, cultured in vitro. All receptors come from a human donor in good health.

The chain combines TRBV19 with TRBJ1-4, with 9 nucleotides matching TRBD1. J lost 7 bases, V lost 5 bases, and 8 bases had no gene match. Germline lookup yields CDR1 LNHDA and CDR2 SQIVND (reference sequence). The CDR3 is 15 residues long. CDR3 coding DNA: TGTGCCAGTAGTCCCCGACAGGGGGGCGGTGAAAAACTGTTTTTT. Its protein is CASSPRQGGGEKLFF. Drawing the rest from reference TRBV19 and TRBJ1-4, the complete variable domain is DGGITQSPKYLFRKEGQNVTLSCEQNLNHDAMYWYRQDPGQGLRLIYYSQIVNDFQKGDIAEGYSVSREKKESFPLTVTSAQKNPTAFYLCASSPRQGGGEKLFFGSGTQLSVL.

Only one count was recorded for this clone. V and J are TRBV9 and TRBJ2-1; 8 bases are shared with TRBD2. The CDR3 contains 15 residues. J was trimmed by 3 bases and V by 3 bases; bases with no gene match: 5. Looked up from germline, CDR1 is SGDLS and CDR2 is YYNGEE. CDR3 coding DNA: TGTGCCAGCAGCGCTCTTAGCGGGAACTACAATGAGCAGTTCTTC. It codes for CASSALSGNYNEQFF. Drawing the rest from reference TRBV9 and TRBJ2-1, the complete variable domain is DSGVTQTPKHLITATGQRVTLRCSPRSGDLSVYWYQQSLDQGLQFLIQYYNGEERAKGNILERFSAQQFPDLHSELNLSSLELGDSALYFCASSALSGNYNEQFFGPGTRLTVL.

Only a few counts were recorded for this clone. The chain combines TRBV5-6 with TRBJ1-6, with D possibly being TRBD1 (5 bases). The V end was cut by 0 bases, the J end by 3 bases, with 10 bases between. The CDR3 is 16 residues long. Germline V gene sequence: CDR1 SGHDT, CDR2 YYEEEE. CDR3 loop: CASSLGDGYYNSPLHF. The CDR3 bases are TGTGCCAGCAGCTTGGGGGACGGTTACTATAATTCACCCCTCCACTTT.

V gene TRBV28 combines with J gene TRBJ2-7, with 11 positions matching TRBD1. The CDR3 runs 15 residues. Unmatched junction bases numbered 7, after V lost 5 bases and J lost 4 bases. Germline lookup yields CDR1 MDHEN and CDR2 SYDVKM. The CDR3 DNA sequence: TGTGCCAGCAGTCTCTGGACAGGGGGCGGGTACGAGCAGTACTTC. Translation: CASSLWTGGGYEQYF. The complete variable domain, with remaining parts taken from reference TRBV28 and TRBJ2-7, reads DVKVTQSSRYLVKRTGEKVFLECVQDMDHENMFWYRQDPGLGLRLIYFSYDVKMKEKGDIPEGYSVSREKKERFSLILESASTNQTSMYLCASSLWTGGGYEQYFGPGTRLTVT.

The V gene is TRBV7-2, the J gene TRBJ1-3; D gene unclear. Looked up from germline, CDR1 is SGHTA and CDR2 is FQGNSA. The CDR3 is made up of 13 amino acids. Trimming left V 4 bases short and J 0 bases short, with 4 bases between. The CDR3 bases are TGTGCCAGCAGCTCCGGCTCTGGAAACACCATATATTTT. Translated: CASSSGSGNTIYF.

The chain links TRBV19 to TRBJ1-1; D remains ambiguous. With 3 bases removed from V and 5 bases from J, the gap between germline ends came to 10 bases. This CDR3 has 13 amino acids. Per germline, CDR1 LNHDA and CDR2 SQIVND (reference sequence). The CDR3 DNA follows: TGTGCCAGTAGTATCCTATTCGAGACTGAAGCTTTCTTT. Translation: CASSILFETEAFF.

This chain uses TRBV4-1 with TRBJ1-2, with 9 bases identical to TRBD1. This CDR3 spans 15 amino acids. CDR1 is MGHRA and CDR2 is YSYEKL in the germline V gene. J was trimmed by 3 bases and V by 2 bases; bases with no gene match: 4. CDR3 amino acids: CASSQPTGGDYGYTF. CDR3 nucleotide sequence: TGCGCCAGCAGCCAACCCACAGGGGGCGACTATGGCTACACCTTC.

CDR3: CASGDRPGTDTQYF. DNA for the CDR3: TGTGCCAGTGGAGACAGGCCGGGCACAGATACGCAGTATTTT. V usage is TRBV19 and J usage is TRBJ2-3; D might be TRBD1 (6 bases). This CDR3 has 14 amino acids. Trimming cost V 8 bases and J 1 base, with 13 bases left between them. Germline assignment: CDR1 LNHDA and CDR2 SQIVND (reference sequence).

The genes are TRBV6-2 or TRBV6-3 and TRBJ2-5, with 11 bases aligning to TRBD2. Germline V CDR1 and CDR2: MNHEY, SVGEGT. The V gene end was trimmed by 6 bases and the J gene end by 5 bases; junction bases not matched to a gene: 8. This CDR3 has 15 amino acids. CDR3 DNA sequence: TGTGCCAGCAGCCTAAGACTAGCGGGATGGGAGACCCAGTACTTC. This gives the protein CASSLRLAGWETQYF.

The rearrangement links TRBV2 to TRBJ1-6; tentatively, D is TRBD1 (5 bases). The germline CDR1 and CDR2 sequences are SNHLY and FYNNEI. The CDR3 has 12 amino acids. Between the trimmed V and J ends, which lost 6 bases and 8 bases, there was a span of 8 bases. The CDR3 loop reads CASRGGYSPLHF. The CDR3 nucleotides are TGTGCCAGCAGGGGGGGTTATTCACCCCTCCACTTT.

The DNA of the CDR3 is TGTGCCAGCAGCACCGGGACACCGACCTACGAGCAGTACTTC. Translated, it gives CASSTGTPTYEQYF. The chain joins TRBV3-1 (or the pseudogene TRBV3-2) to TRBJ2-7, with D possibly being TRBD1 (6 bases). Deletions cut 5 bases from V and 2 bases from J, with 13 bases between. Germline-derived CDR1 and CDR2 are LGHDT and YNNKEL (reference sequence). This CDR3 comprises 14 residues.

The chain carries TRBV4-3 and TRBJ2-1; 8 nucleotides align to TRBD2. CDR3 length: 18 amino acids. The V and J ends lost 3 bases and 0 bases, in that order; junction bases with no gene match: 10. In germline, CDR1 is LGHNA, CDR2 YSLEER. The DNA of the CDR3 is TGCGCCAGCAGCCAGAGGGGGGCGGGGGGCGGCTCCTACAATGAGCAGTTCTTC. This codes for CASSQRGAGGGSYNEQFF.

This clone has just a few counts. This sequence joins TRBV14 and TRBJ1-2, with a possible D match to TRBD1 (5 bases). CDR3 length: 14 residues. Germline V gives CDR1 SGHDN, CDR2 FVKESK. The ends were cut back, 0 bases at V and 7 bases at J, with 12 bases in the middle. The CDR3 coding sequence is TGTGCCAGCAGCCAAGATTTAGCAGGGACTGGCTACACCTTC. Protein product: CASSQDLAGTGYTF.

The chain couples TRBV3-1 (or the pseudogene TRBV3-2) to TRBJ2-2; no definite D call. V gave up 2 bases and J gave up 6 bases, with 4 bases separating them. The CDR3 length is 12 residues. Germline lookup yields CDR1 LGHDT and CDR2 YNNKEL (reference sequence). CDR3 bases: TGTGCCAGCAGCCAATTTCCCGGGGAGCTGTTTTTT. The encoded protein is CASSQFPGELFF.

This clone was found once. The rearrangement uses TRBV6-6 and TRBJ2-7, with 8 nucleotides matching TRBD2. Germline assignment: CDR1 MNHNY and CDR2 SVGAGI (reference sequence). The CDR3 length is 14 residues. The V gene end was trimmed by 11 bases and the J gene end by 2 bases; junction bases not matched to a gene: 11. In nucleotides, the CDR3 is TGTGCCGCAAATCGGGGGGGCCTGGCCTACGAGCAGTACTTC. This sequence encodes CAANRGGLAYEQYF.

The chain has TRBV19 and TRBJ2-1; TRBD2 agrees at 16 bases. CDR1 is LNHDA and CDR2 is SQIVND in the germline V gene (reference sequence). Losses at the gene ends were 8 bases for V and 9 bases for J; bases not matched to a gene: 16. The CDR3 length is 18 residues. The CDR3: CASSSGLAGGRLVGEQFF. CDR3 nucleotide sequence: TGTGCCAGTTCCTCGGGACTAGCGGGGGGGCGGTTGGTAGGTGAGCAGTTCTTC.

In DNA form, the CDR3 reads TGTGCCAGCAGCCGAGGGGGGTTGAAGTACCAAGAGACCCAGTACTTC. Amino acids: CASSRGGLKYQETQYF. The chain recombines TRBV11-2 with TRBJ2-5, with D perhaps being TRBD1 or TRBD2 (6 bases each). The V gene's germline CDR1 is SGHAT and CDR2 FQNNGV. The V gene lost 5 bases and the J gene lost 0 bases, with 16 bases spanning the gap. This CDR3 is built from 16 residues.

The chain is built from TRBV5-6 and TRBJ1-6; D gene uncertain. Germline V gene data show CDR1 as SGHDT and CDR2 as YYEEEE. There are 15 residues in the CDR3. Trimming removed 2 bases from V and 7 bases from J, with 13 bases in between. The CDR3 protein is CASSFTHGENSPLHF. CDR3 in DNA: TGTGCCAGCAGCTTTACGCACGGGGAAAATTCACCCCTCCACTTT.

This chain joins TRBV6-1 and TRBJ1-5, with 9 bases matching TRBD1. The CDR3 loop spans 14 amino acids. Germline V gives CDR1 MNHNS, CDR2 SASEGT. Trimming at V came to 6 bases and at J to 6 bases, leaving 6 bases not matched to a gene. CDR3 sequence: CASRMGQGLQPQHF. CDR3 nucleotide sequence: TGTGCCAGCAGGATGGGACAGGGCCTTCAGCCCCAGCATTTT.

The J gene is TRBJ1-1, the V gene TRBV3-1 (or the pseudogene TRBV3-2); D gene uncertain. The CDR3 covers 13 residues. Between the trimmed V and J ends, which lost 4 bases and 1 base, there was a span of 7 bases. Germline V CDR1 and CDR2: LGHDT, YNNKEL (reference sequence). In nucleotides, the CDR3 is TGTGCCAGCAGCCTTACAGCGAACACTGAAGCTTTCTTT. It translates to CASSLTANTEAFF.

The V and J genes are TRBV6-5 and TRBJ2-3; TRBD2 might be the D (5 bases). CDR3 length equals 13 residues. Germline V gives CDR1 MNHEY, CDR2 SVGAGI. V lost 1 base and J lost 11, with 13 bases in between. As DNA, the CDR3 is TGTGCCAGCAGTTACTTCGGCTCCCGGGGGCAGTATTTT. Translated: CASSYFGSRGQYF.

The gene calls are TRBV7-2 and TRBJ2-7, with TRBD1 matching 7 bases. This CDR3 has 15 amino acids. Trimming cost V 5 bases and J 5 bases; bases outside gene matches: 12. CDR1 and CDR2 (germline): SGHTA, FQGNSA. The CDR3 here is CASSAQGERVDEQYF. In DNA, the CDR3 is TGTGCCAGCAGCGCTCAGGGGGAACGGGTCGACGAGCAGTACTTC.

A remark on this clone: An end of the junction does not agree with germline; a read error may underlie this. CDR3 nucleotides: TGTGCCAGCAGTTACCGGGGGGCCAGCAATCGGCCCCAGCATTTT. Translated, it gives CASSYRGASNRPQHF. V gene TRBV6-2 or TRBV6-3 combines with J gene TRBJ1-5; TRBD1 is a possible D gene (6 bases). The germline V gene encodes CDR1 MNHEY and CDR2 SVGEGT. This CDR3 contains 15 residues.

The chain uses TRBV30 and TRBJ2-2; 7 positions match TRBD2. The CDR3 is 14 amino acids. V was pared by 5 bases and J by 0 bases, with 3 bases of the junction left unmatched. Germline loops: CDR1 GTSNPN, CDR2 SVGIG (reference sequence). As DNA, the CDR3 is TGTGCCTGGGTAGCGGGTCCGAACACCGGGGAGCTGTTTTTT. It yields the protein CAWVAGPNTGELFF.

The chain combines TRBV5-5 with TRBJ2-5; either TRBD1 or TRBD2 may supply D (5 bases each). V shed 4 bases and J shed 1 base, with 11 bases lying between them. The CDR3 covers 14 residues. CDR1 is SGHKS, CDR2 YYEKEE, per germline (reference sequence). The CDR3 DNA reads as TGTGCCAGCAGCCTCCTGGGACGCCAAGAGACCCAGTACTTC. It yields the protein CASSLLGRQETQYF.

V gene TRBV7-9 combines with J gene TRBJ2-2, with 7 bases aligning to TRBD1. The CDR3 runs to 15 residues. CDR1 is SEHNR and CDR2 is FQNEAQ in the germline V gene (reference sequence). Unmatched junction bases numbered 7, after V lost 5 bases and J lost 4 bases. The DNA for the CDR3 is TGTGCCAGCAGCCATGAACAGGGGCTCACCGGGGAGCTGTTTTTT. This sequence encodes CASSHEQGLTGELFF.

The chain joins TRBV6-1 to TRBJ1-5; D is unresolved. Trimming shortened V by 1 base and J by 3 bases, and 10 bases separated the two germline ends. Germline values: CDR1 MNHNS, CDR2 SASEGT. This CDR3 has 15 residues. The CDR3 spells CASSEGAGLNQPQHF. Written as DNA, the CDR3 is TGTGCCAGCAGTGAAGGGGCAGGCCTCAATCAGCCCCAGCATTTT.

This clone has only one observation. The genes are TRBV6-1 and TRBJ2-1; D remains ambiguous. This CDR3 region has 15 residues. Germline CDR1 reads MNHNS; CDR2 reads SASEGT. V shed 1 base and J shed 1 base, with 8 bases lying between them. CDR3 sequence reads: CASSEEGSSYNEQFF. The CDR3 DNA reads TGTGCCAGCAGTGAAGAGGGTTCTTCCTACAATGAGCAGTTCTTC.

The rearrangement links TRBV4-1 to TRBJ1-1; possible D gene TRBD1, 5 bases. V was shortened by 3 bases and J by 0 bases, with 14 bases between the two germline ends. The CDR3 loop spans 16 amino acids. Germline V gene data show CDR1 as MGHRA and CDR2 as YSYEKL. The CDR3 here is CASSHSGGNMNTEAFF. The CDR3 coding sequence is TGCGCCAGCAGCCACTCCGGGGGAAACATGAACACTGAAGCTTTCTTT.

The chain uses TRBV15 and TRBJ2-3; the match to TRBD2 covers 13 bases. Trimming removed 1 base from V and 9 bases from J; junction bases left unmatched: 10. The CDR3 consists of 17 residues. CDR1 and CDR2 from the germline V gene are LNHNV and YYDKDF (reference sequence). This CDR3 reads CATSRGTGLAGKATQYF. The CDR3, as DNA: TGTGCCACCAGCAGAGGAACGGGACTAGCGGGAAAGGCAACGCAGTATTTT.